Following are 9 T cell receptor beta chains from one sample sequenced in a study of cytomegalovirus exposure and HLA in healthy donors. Only in-frame clones appear in the TCRdb table, and some are missing; sequencing was by immunoSEQ multiplex PCR. The sample has around 130,000 clones, roughly 90% seen once. Sample: PBMCs. Receptors were obtained from a man aged 25-45 years in good health and CMV-seronegative.

The rearrangement uses TRBV6-4 and TRBJ2-3; 8 nucleotides align to TRBD2. CDR3 length: 14 residues. Trimming took 3 bases from V and 1 from J; bases not matched to a gene: 0. Germline CDR1 MRHNA, CDR2 SNTAGT. This chain's CDR3 is CASSEAGGTDTQYF. The CDR3 nucleotides are TGTGCCAGCAGTGAAGCGGGGGGCACAGATACGCAGTATTTT.

This sequence joins TRBV4-2 and TRBJ1-3; weak D call: TRBD1 (6 bases). Per the germline V gene, CDR1 is LGHNA and CDR2 is YNFKEQ. Deletions cut 3 bases from V and 0 bases from J, with 21 bases between. CDR3 length: 19 residues. The CDR3, as DNA: TGTGCCAGCAGCCAGGTGGGACAACCGAAAACCAGCTCTGGAAACACCATATATTTT. This sequence encodes CASSQVGQPKTSSGNTIYF.

The V and J genes are TRBV19 and TRBJ1-5; tentatively, D is TRBD1 (5 bases). Germline CDR1 LNHDA, CDR2 SQIVND (reference sequence). This CDR3 is 17 amino acids long. V was pared by 3 bases and J by 2 bases, with 17 bases between. The CDR3 region is CASSIGGGWNGNQPQHF. CDR3 coding DNA: TGTGCCAGTAGTATCGGGGGAGGGTGGAACGGCAATCAGCCCCAGCATTTT.

The chain employs TRBV7-2 and TRBJ1-5; 11 bases are shared with TRBD1. The V gene end was trimmed by 5 bases and the J gene end by 2 bases; junction bases not matched to a gene: 5. The CDR3 has 16 residues. Germline V gene data show CDR1 as SGHTA and CDR2 as FQGNSA. DNA for the CDR3: TGTGCCAGCAGCCTAGGGACAGGGGGGGGCAATCAGCCCCAGCATTTT. It codes for CASSLGTGGGNQPQHF. The full variable domain, with the rest looked up from reference TRBV7-2 and TRBJ1-5, is GAGVSQSPSNKVTEKGKDVELRCDPISGHTALYWYRQSLGQGLEFLIYFQGNSAPDKSGLPSDRFSAERTGGSVSTLTIQRTQQEDSAVYLCASSLGTGGGNQPQHFGDGTRLSIL.

The chain combines TRBV27 with TRBJ2-2, with D perhaps matching TRBD1 (6 bases). This CDR3 has 16 amino acids. Trimming took off 7 bases at V and 6 bases at J, with 21 bases between the two ends. Germline CDR1 reads MNHEY; CDR2 reads SMNVEV (reference sequence). The DNA of the CDR3 is TGTGCCAGCACCCTCACCCGCATACAGGGTCCCGGGGAGCTGTTTTTT. Protein product: CASTLTRIQGPGELFF.

Remarks on this clone: Other DNA sequences in this specimen translate into the identical CDR3. This chain links TRBV11-2 with TRBJ2-7, with D perhaps TRBD1 (6 bases). CDR1 and CDR2 from the germline V gene are SGHAT and FQNNGV. The V end lost 5 bases, the J end lost 0 bases, and 8 bases lay between the germline ends. This CDR3 is built from 13 residues. The CDR3 DNA sequence: TGTGCCAGCAGCCTGGACAGCTCCTACGAGCAGTACTTC. Translation: CASSLDSSYEQYF. The variable domain in full, completed from reference TRBV11-2 and TRBJ2-7, reads EAGVAQSPRYKIIEKRQSVAFWCNPISGHATLYWYQQILGQGPKLLIQFQNNGVVDDSQLPKDRFSAERLKGVDSTLKIQPAKLEDSAVYLCASSLDSSYEQYFGPGTRLTVT.

The chain uses TRBV4-1 and TRBJ2-1, with a tentative D call TRBD1 (6 bases). The V gene lost 4 bases and the J gene lost 7 bases, with 14 bases spanning the gap. The CDR3 has 14 residues. Germline-derived CDR1 and CDR2 are MGHRA and YSYEKL. For the CDR3, the DNA is TGCGCCAGCAGCCGGGCAGGGGCTCGGAATGAGCAGTTCTTC. Amino acid sequence: CASSRAGARNEQFF.

The V call is TRBV9, the J call TRBJ2-3, with TRBD1 matching 8 bases. V gave up 0 bases and J gave up 0 bases; unmatched junction bases: 3. This CDR3 spans 16 amino acids. The germline V gene has CDR1 SGDLS and CDR2 YYNGEE. The CDR3 loop is CASSVGRTGSTDTQYF. The CDR3 DNA follows: TGTGCCAGCAGCGTAGGTAGGACAGGGAGCACAGATACGCAGTATTTT.

The rearrangement uses TRBV11-2 and TRBJ2-7; 8 bases line up with TRBD1. The CDR3 totals 12 residues. V lost 5 bases and J lost 6; bases outside the gene matches: 3. CDR1 is SGHAT and CDR2 is FQNNGV in the germline V gene. The CDR3, as DNA: TGTGCCAGCAGCCCCGGGACAGGCGAGCAGTACTTC. This encodes CASSPGTGEQYF.